Here is one T cell receptor (beta chain) with its context. The CDR3 loop spans 15 amino acids. Trimming pared 3 bases from V and 0 bases from J, leaving 9 bases between. The germline gives CDR1 SNHLY, CDR2 FYNNEI. Data came from immunoSEQ multiplex PCR; TCRdb stores just in-frame clones and leaves some out. In the table there are 70,000 to 100,000 clones, around nine tenths of which are singletons. The entry originates in a study of blood T cell repertoires in COVID-19. The V and J genes are TRBV2 and TRBJ2-1; D not resolved. The sample comprised peripheral blood. The receptor was derived from a woman older than 75 with acute or convalescent COVID-19. CDR3 loop: CASSDRRSSYNEQFF. As DNA, the CDR3 is TGTGCCAGCAGTGATAGGCGGAGCTCCTACAATGAGCAGTTCTTC.